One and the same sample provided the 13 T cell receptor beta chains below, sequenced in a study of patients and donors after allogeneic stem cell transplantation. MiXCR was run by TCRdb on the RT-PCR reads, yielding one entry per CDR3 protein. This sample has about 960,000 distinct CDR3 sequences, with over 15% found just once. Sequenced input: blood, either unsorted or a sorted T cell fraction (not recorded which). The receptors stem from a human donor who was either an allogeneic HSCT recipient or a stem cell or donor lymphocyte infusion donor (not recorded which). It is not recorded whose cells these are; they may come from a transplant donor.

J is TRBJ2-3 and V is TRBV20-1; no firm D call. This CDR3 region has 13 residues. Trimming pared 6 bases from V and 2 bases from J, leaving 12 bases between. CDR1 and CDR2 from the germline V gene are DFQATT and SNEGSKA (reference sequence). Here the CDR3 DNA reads TGCAGTGCCCCGGTGGGTCACACAGATACGCAGTATTTT. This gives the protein CSAPVGHTDTQYF.

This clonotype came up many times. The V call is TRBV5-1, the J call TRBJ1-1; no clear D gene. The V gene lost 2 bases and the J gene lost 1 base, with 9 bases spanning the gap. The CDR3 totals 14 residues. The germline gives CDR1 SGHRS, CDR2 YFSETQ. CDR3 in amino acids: CASSLTGENTEAFF. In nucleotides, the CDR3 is TGCGCCAGCAGCTTAACCGGGGAGAACACTGAAGCTTTCTTT.

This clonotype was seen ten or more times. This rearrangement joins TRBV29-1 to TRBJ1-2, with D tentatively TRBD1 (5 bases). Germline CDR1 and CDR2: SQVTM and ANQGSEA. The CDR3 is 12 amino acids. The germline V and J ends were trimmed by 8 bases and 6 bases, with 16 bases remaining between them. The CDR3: CSLDSQGDGYTF. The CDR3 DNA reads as TGCAGCCTAGACTCTCAGGGCGATGGCTACACCTTC.

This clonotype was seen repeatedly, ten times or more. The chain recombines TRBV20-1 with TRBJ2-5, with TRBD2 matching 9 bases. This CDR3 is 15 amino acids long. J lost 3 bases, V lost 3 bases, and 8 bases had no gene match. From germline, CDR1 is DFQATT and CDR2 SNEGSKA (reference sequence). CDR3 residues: CSARAAPSGEETQYF. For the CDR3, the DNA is TGCAGTGCTAGGGCCGCTCCTAGCGGGGAAGAGACCCAGTACTTC.

The CDR3 sequence: CATSPPGSGVNNEQFF. The CDR3 DNA sequence: TGTGCCACCAGTCCGCCGGGTAGCGGGGTAAACAATGAGCAGTTCTTC. The rearrangement joins TRBV15 to TRBJ2-1; 8 bases agree with TRBD2. The CDR3 has 16 residues. Per germline, CDR1 LNHNV and CDR2 YYDKDF (reference sequence). V was pared by 6 bases and J by 5 bases, with 12 bases of the junction left unmatched.

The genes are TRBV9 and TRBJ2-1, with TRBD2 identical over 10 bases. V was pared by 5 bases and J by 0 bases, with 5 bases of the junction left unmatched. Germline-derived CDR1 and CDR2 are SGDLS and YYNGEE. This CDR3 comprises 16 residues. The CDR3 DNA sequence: TGTGCCAGCAGATCGGGACTAGCGAGCTCCTACAATGAGCAGTTCTTC. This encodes CASRSGLASSYNEQFF.

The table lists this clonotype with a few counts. The CDR3 coding sequence is TGCAGTGCTAGTGATGATGGCGTCTATGGCTACACCTTC. It encodes CSASDDGVYGYTF. The chain couples TRBV20-1 to TRBJ1-2; D is unresolved. V was trimmed by 3 bases and J by 4 bases, leaving 12 bases between them. The CDR3 sequence is 13 residues long. The V gene's germline CDR1 is DFQATT and CDR2 SNEGSKA (reference sequence).

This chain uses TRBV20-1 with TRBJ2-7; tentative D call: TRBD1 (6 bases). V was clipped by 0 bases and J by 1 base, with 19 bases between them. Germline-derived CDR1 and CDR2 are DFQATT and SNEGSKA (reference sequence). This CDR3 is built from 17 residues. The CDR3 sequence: CSARDSRNRVISYEQYF. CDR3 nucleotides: TGCAGTGCTAGAGATAGTAGGAACAGGGTCATTTCCTACGAGCAGTACTTC.

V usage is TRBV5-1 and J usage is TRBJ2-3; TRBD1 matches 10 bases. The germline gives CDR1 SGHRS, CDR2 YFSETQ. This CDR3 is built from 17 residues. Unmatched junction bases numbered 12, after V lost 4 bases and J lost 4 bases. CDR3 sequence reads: CASSAGQGGSKADTQYF. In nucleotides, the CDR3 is TGCGCCAGCAGCGCCGGACAGGGGGGGAGCAAGGCAGATACGCAGTATTTT.

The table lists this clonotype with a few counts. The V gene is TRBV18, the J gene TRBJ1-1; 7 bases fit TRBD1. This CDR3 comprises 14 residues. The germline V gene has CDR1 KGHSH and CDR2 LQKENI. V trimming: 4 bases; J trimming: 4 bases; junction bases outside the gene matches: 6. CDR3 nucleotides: TGTGCCAGCTCACAGGGGACAGATCGCACTGAAGCTTTCTTT. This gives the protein CASSQGTDRTEAFF.

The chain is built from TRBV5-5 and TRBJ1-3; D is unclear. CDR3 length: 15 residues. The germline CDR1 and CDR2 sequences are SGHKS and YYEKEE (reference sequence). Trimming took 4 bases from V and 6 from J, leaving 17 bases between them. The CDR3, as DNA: TGTGCCAGCAGCCGGGAATGGGGATTGGCAAACACCATATATTTT. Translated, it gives CASSREWGLANTIYF.

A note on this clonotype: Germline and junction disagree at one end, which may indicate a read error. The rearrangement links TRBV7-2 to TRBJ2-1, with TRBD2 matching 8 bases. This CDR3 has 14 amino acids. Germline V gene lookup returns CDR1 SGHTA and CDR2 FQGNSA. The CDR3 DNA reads TGTGCCAGCAGCAAGACTAGCGAGACGGTTGAGCAGCTCTTC. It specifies CASSKTSETVEQLF.

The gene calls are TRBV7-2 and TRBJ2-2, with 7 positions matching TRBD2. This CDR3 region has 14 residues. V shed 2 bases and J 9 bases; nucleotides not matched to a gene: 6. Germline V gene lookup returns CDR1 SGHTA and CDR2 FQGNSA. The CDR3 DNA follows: TGTGCCAGCAGCTTACTGAAGGGAGGGCGGGAGCTGTTTTTT. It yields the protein CASSLLKGGRELFF.